Each of the 2 T cell receptor beta chains below was sequenced from the same sample in a study of cytomegalovirus exposure and HLA in healthy donors. With 60 Vbeta and 13 Jbeta primers, the PCR was carried out. Generated by immunoSEQ multiplex PCR, the TCRdb table keeps only in-frame clones and is missing some. The sample lists about 190,000 clones, about 81% occurring once. Material for sequencing was PBMCs. Every receptor here comes from a woman between 18 and 30 years old in good health and CMV-seropositive.

J is TRBJ2-5 and V is TRBV4-3, with 10 bases identical to TRBD2. There are 17 residues in the CDR3. The germline V gene encodes CDR1 LGHNA and CDR2 YSLEER. Trimming at V came to 1 base and at J to 5 bases, leaving 10 bases not matched to a gene. CDR3 loop: CASSQGFLVAGGETQYF. CDR3 in DNA: TGCGCCAGCAGCCAAGGGTTCCTGGTAGCGGGGGGTGAGACCCAGTACTTC.

The chain uses TRBV18 and TRBJ1-1; D not resolved. From germline, CDR1 is KGHSH and CDR2 LQKENI. The ends were cut back, 2 bases at V and 4 bases at J, with 11 bases in the middle. The CDR3 consists of 14 residues. The CDR3 reads CASSPVEVRTEAFF. The CDR3 nucleotides read TGTGCCAGCTCACCAGTGGAGGTGCGCACTGAAGCTTTCTTT.